This is a list of T cell receptor beta chains from one sample in a study of T cells in Graves' hyperthyroidism and ophthalmopathy. TCRdb fed the multiplex PCR reads into MiXCR, producing one record per CDR3 protein. The table lists around 300,000 distinct CDR3 sequences, roughly 19% of them singletons, with about 35% in the top ten. Material: blood. The receptors were sampled from a man aged 45-60 years with Graves' ophthalmopathy. The conserved cysteine and the conserved F or W are not part of the CDR3 here. The order of the fields is CDR3 protein, V gene, clone size. Part of the rows lack a size; the others show once, few, many or a class for expanded clones.

cdr3_aa: ASSGQGSSSGANVLT
v_call: TRBV9
clone_size: few

cdr3_aa: STIGGLAGLEQF
v_call: TRBV20-1
clone_size: -

cdr3_aa: SAERGASEQF
v_call: TRBV29-1
clone_size: -

cdr3_aa: ASSFQRGTEAF
v_call: TRBV27
clone_size: -

cdr3_aa: ASSLGDQYQETQY
v_call: TRBV11-3
clone_size: few

cdr3_aa: ASSRGAKNSPLH
v_call: TRBV28
clone_size: many

cdr3_aa: ASSQGSGSTGELF
v_call: TRBV3-1
clone_size: many

cdr3_aa: ASRTTRQGTNYGYT
v_call: TRBV6-1
clone_size: few

cdr3_aa: SARPPREWTYNEQF
v_call: TRBV20-1
clone_size: many

cdr3_aa: ATSRDNTGQPQH
v_call: TRBV15
clone_size: -

cdr3_aa: ASSQETSGAGELF
v_call: TRBV4-1
clone_size: -

cdr3_aa: ASRKDRGQETQY
v_call: TRBV2
clone_size: many

cdr3_aa: ASRAPGANVLT
v_call: TRBV12-3/TRBV12-4
clone_size: few

cdr3_aa: LVAGTDTGELF
v_call: TRBV20-1
clone_size: few

cdr3_aa: ASSLAPGTYEQY
v_call: TRBV7-2
clone_size: many

cdr3_aa: ASRDPAGTSYNEQF
v_call: TRBV12-3/TRBV12-4
clone_size: many

cdr3_aa: ASSPEAASNYGYT
v_call: TRBV6-1
clone_size: -

cdr3_aa: ASSLRRGEAF
v_call: TRBV12-3/TRBV12-4
clone_size: many

cdr3_aa: ASSLPAGAYEQY
v_call: TRBV4-1
clone_size: -

cdr3_aa: ATESTGTYYGYT
v_call: TRBV28
clone_size: many

cdr3_aa: AISESLRGDNQPQH
v_call: TRBV10-3
clone_size: -

cdr3_aa: ASNQVPAGVPETQY
v_call: TRBV7-9
clone_size: few

cdr3_aa: ASSPGMGETQY
v_call: TRBV18
clone_size: -

cdr3_aa: ASRTTTYEQY
v_call: TRBV7-2
clone_size: many

cdr3_aa: ASLDRGSTDTQY
v_call: TRBV7-8
clone_size: once

cdr3_aa: ASSRPKEATNEKLF
v_call: TRBV6-1
clone_size: many

cdr3_aa: SARDDGLAGGPGTDTQY
v_call: TRBV20-1
clone_size: -

cdr3_aa: ASSPGTGKHSAETQY
v_call: TRBV18
clone_size: -

cdr3_aa: ASSSRRGYEQY
v_call: TRBV7-6
clone_size: once

cdr3_aa: ASSTTSALMADTQY
v_call: TRBV7-3
clone_size: many

cdr3_aa: ASSLESSSYNEQF
v_call: TRBV5-1
clone_size: -

cdr3_aa: ASSQDGSLSPPDTQY
v_call: TRBV4-2
clone_size: -

cdr3_aa: ASTNKNHFGTTFDSNQPQH
v_call: TRBV12-3/TRBV12-4
clone_size: many

cdr3_aa: ASSSTSKGYNEQF
v_call: TRBV5-1
clone_size: many

cdr3_aa: ASRTHQGTSGNWYTGELF
v_call: TRBV6-1
clone_size: -

cdr3_aa: ASSLTAGPNEQF
v_call: TRBV7-9
clone_size: few

cdr3_aa: ASSPPPTGEIQPQH
v_call: TRBV28
clone_size: many

cdr3_aa: ASRFGSRPGANVLT
v_call: TRBV5-1
clone_size: -

cdr3_aa: ASSFPARNTGELF
v_call: TRBV11-3
clone_size: few

cdr3_aa: ASSASGGYT
v_call: TRBV9
clone_size: -

cdr3_aa: SAKISETQY
v_call: TRBV20-1
clone_size: many

cdr3_aa: ASSRTSGSSVETQY
v_call: TRBV11-2
clone_size: -

cdr3_aa: ASSLPQGLNTGELF
v_call: TRBV3-1
clone_size: -

cdr3_aa: ASGTEVNSPLH
v_call: TRBV27
clone_size: -

cdr3_aa: SVERQETQY
v_call: TRBV20-1
clone_size: many

cdr3_aa: ASSLDALTGGGEKLF
v_call: TRBV5-1
clone_size: -

cdr3_aa: ASSSVGGGGNTIY
v_call: TRBV6-9
clone_size: few

cdr3_aa: ASSIDPRQGRDYGYT
v_call: TRBV19
clone_size: few

cdr3_aa: ASRKGGEAF
v_call: TRBV27
clone_size: -

cdr3_aa: ASSPRTGDHDTQY
v_call: TRBV9
clone_size: -

cdr3_aa: ASSRSYSEETQY
v_call: TRBV6-2/TRBV6-3
clone_size: once

cdr3_aa: SARDLEGSYT
v_call: TRBV20-1
clone_size: many

cdr3_aa: ASSAVGPNYGYT
v_call: TRBV6-1
clone_size: -

cdr3_aa: ASSLDRAGQETQY
v_call: TRBV7-9
clone_size: -

cdr3_aa: ASSPSGASSYNEQF
v_call: TRBV27
clone_size: many